This is a list of T cell receptor beta chains from one sample in a study of lymphopenia after photon versus proton radiotherapy. Clones were sequenced by immunoSEQ multiplex PCR, and TCRdb holds only the in-frame ones, with some missing. This table has approximately 30,000 clones, around 94% appearing once. The specimen comprised peripheral blood, sampled from a patient treated with photon-based radiotherapy. The receptors stem from a woman between 50 and 59 years old with cholangiocarcinoma. CDR3s include the opening cysteine and the closing phenylalanine or tryptophan. Fields, in order: D gene, J gene, V gene, clone size, CDR3 DNA, CDR3 protein. The D gene is left open where the match is weak. The size field is filled for only some rows; it gives once, few, many or a size class.

-,TRBJ2-3,TRBV5-1,-,TGCGCCAGCACGGTTGCGGCAGGGAAAACAGATACGCAGTATTTT,CASTVAAGKTDTQYF
-,TRBJ2-1,TRBV10-1,-,TGCGCCAGCAGTGAGTCGCGTATTAGGAGGTACAATGAGCAGTTCTTC,CASSESRIRRYNEQFF
-,TRBJ2-7,TRBV10-3,-,TGTGCCATCAGTCCAGCGACGGCTTTTGGAGAGCAGTACTTC,CAISPATAFGEQYF
TRBD1,TRBJ1-2,TRBV4-1,-,TGCGCCAGCAGCCAAGCAAGAGTGGGAGGGGGCCGTGACTACACCTTC,CASSQARVGGGRDYTF
TRBD1,TRBJ1-6,TRBV6-5,-,TGTGCCAGCAGTGGACAGGGGGCAGGATCACCCCTCCACTTT,CASSGQGAGSPLHF
-,TRBJ2-2,TRBV4-3,-,TGCGCCAGCAGCCAAGGGGACGGGAACACCGGGGAGCTGTTTTTT,CASSQGDGNTGELFF
-,TRBJ1-2,TRBV5-5,-,TGTGCCAGCAGCTTGGAAAGGGTGGGTGGCTACACCTTC,CASSLERVGGYTF
-,TRBJ1-4,TRBV19,-,TGTGCCAGTAGTATGATCCGGGATTTGGCAGCTAATGAAAAACTGTTTTTT,CASSMIRDLAANEKLFF
TRBD2,TRBJ2-5,TRBV25-1,-,TGTGCCAGCGGAAGGGGTGGATTGGGGGGGTCGGAGACCCAGTACTTC,CASGRGGLGGSETQYF
-,TRBJ2-6,TRBV11-2,-,TGTGCCAGCAGCTTCGAGGGAAGGGCTGGGGCCAACGTCCTGACTTTC,CASSFEGRAGANVLTF
-,TRBJ1-2,TRBV11-2,-,TGTGCCAGCAGCCTCACCCCCCAGACGCCCTACACCTTC,CASSLTPQTPYTF
TRBD2,TRBJ2-5,TRBV6-5,-,TGTGCCAGCAGTTACTCGTTAGCGGGGACGGGGATCCAGTACTTC,CASSYSLAGTGIQYF
-,TRBJ2-7,TRBV6-1,-,TGTGCCAGCAGTGAATGGACATCGCAGTACTTC,CASSEWTSQYF
-,TRBJ2-2,TRBV29-1,-,TGCAGCTTCCCCAGGCGAGACGGGGAGCTGTTTTTT,CSFPRRDGELFF
-,TRBJ1-5,TRBV5-8,-,TGTGCCAGCAGCCCAGGGACCGCCAATAACAATCAGCCCCAGCATTTT,CASSPGTANNNQPQHF
TRBD1,TRBJ2-1,TRBV19,-,TGTGCCAGTAGTATTAGGGCAGGGGGCTCCTACAATGAGCAGTTCTTC,CASSIRAGGSYNEQFF
-,TRBJ2-3,TRBV9,-,TGTGCCAGCAGCGTAGTTGGTAGCTCTAGCACAGATACGCAGTATTTT,CASSVVGSSSTDTQYF
TRBD1,TRBJ1-6,TRBV19,-,TGTGCCAGTAACCACAGGGGGAATTCACCCCTCCACTTT,CASNHRGNSPLHF
-,TRBJ1-2,TRBV4-3,-,TGCGCCAGCAGTCGGGCTGGGCAGGGGCTCTACTATGGCTACACCTTC,CASSRAGQGLYYGYTF
-,TRBJ1-5,TRBV9,-,TGTGCCAGCAGCGTAGCCGACTATCAGCCCCAGCATTTT,CASSVADYQPQHF
-,TRBJ1-1,TRBV2,-,TGTGCCAGCATCCCTCGGGGGAACACTGAAGCTTTCTTT,CASIPRGNTEAFF
-,TRBJ2-1,TRBV6-6,-,TGTGCCAGCTCCGCAGGGGCCTCCTACAATGAGCAGTTCTTC,CASSAGASYNEQFF
TRBD2,TRBJ2-7,TRBV30,-,TGTGCCTGGAGTGTAGGGGGACTAGCGCACGAGCAGTACTTC,CAWSVGGLAHEQYF
-,TRBJ2-2,TRBV5-1,once,TGCGCCAGCGGCGCTGTGGAGGCCGGGGAGCTGTTTTTT,CASGAVEAGELFF
TRBD1,TRBJ1-2,TRBV19,-,TGTGCCAGTACCCTTTTAGGGGACAGGGATGAGTTTGGCTACACCTTC,CASTLLGDRDEFGYTF
-,TRBJ2-3,TRBV18,-,TGTGCCAGCTCACTGGCATCAGATACGCAGTATTTT,CASSLASDTQYF
-,TRBJ1-2,TRBV7-2,-,TGTGCCAGCAGCTTAACCGCAGACAGTCTCTATGGCTACACCTTC,CASSLTADSLYGYTF
-,TRBJ1-3,TRBV4-3,-,TGCGCCAGCAGCCAAGATCCCGGGGGGTACGGAAACACCATATATTTT,CASSQDPGGYGNTIYF
-,TRBJ1-1,TRBV6-1,-,TGTGCCAGCATATACAGGTCTGAAGCTTTCTTT,CASIYRSEAFF
-,TRBJ1-2,TRBV7-2,-,TGTGCCAGCAGCTTAGAATCTGGTGGCGGAGGTGGGGGCTACACCTTC,CASSLESGGGGGGYTF
-,TRBJ1-5,TRBV18,-,TGTGCCAGCTCACCACCGGAAGGGGGAAACCAGCATTTT,CASSPPEGGNQHF
-,TRBJ1-1,TRBV6-5,-,TGTGCCAGCAGTAGGGGGGGATACGGGCGCGCGGCTTTCTTT,CASSRGGYGRAAFF
TRBD2,TRBJ2-1,TRBV7-8,-,TGTGCCAGCAGCCCGTTTAGCGGGGGACACAATGAGCAGTTCTTC,CASSPFSGGHNEQFF
-,TRBJ2-3,TRBV7-2,-,TGTGCCAGCAGCTTAGGTCCCAGGACGTCCACAGATACGCAGTATTTT,CASSLGPRTSTDTQYF
-,TRBJ1-1,TRBV19,-,TGTGCCAGTAAATCTCCCCCGAACACTGAAGCTTTCTTT,CASKSPPNTEAFF
TRBD1,TRBJ1-1,TRBV18,-,TGTGCCAGCTCACCGCAGGAGGGGGCTTGGAACACTGAAGCTTTCTTT,CASSPQEGAWNTEAFF
-,TRBJ2-1,TRBV15,-,TGTGCCTCCTCGGAGGCAGAACAATACAATGAGCAGTTCTTC,CASSEAEQYNEQFF
-,TRBJ1-1,TRBV7-8,-,TGTGCCAGCAGCGACCGGGGAGGACTGAACACTGAAGCTTTCTTT,CASSDRGGLNTEAFF
-,TRBJ1-1,TRBV12-5,-,TGTGCTAGTGGTTTGGTACTGACCGGCACTGAAGCTTTCTTT,CASGLVLTGTEAFF
-,TRBJ1-6,TRBV10-1,-,TGCGCCAGCAGTGAGGGACAGAGTTATAATTCACCCCTCCACTTT,CASSEGQSYNSPLHF
-,TRBJ1-5,TRBV19,-,TGTGCCAGTGGTCTTGAGGGCAATCAGCCCCAGCATTTT,CASGLEGNQPQHF
TRBD2,TRBJ2-1,TRBV18,-,TGTGCCAGCTCACCATACGGCGGGGGAGATGAGCAGTTCTTC,CASSPYGGGDEQFF
TRBD1,TRBJ1-2,TRBV6-5,once,TGTGCCAGCAGTTACCGGGGACAGGGGGCGATCGGCTACACCTTC,CASSYRGQGAIGYTF
-,TRBJ2-5,TRBV6-5,-,TGTGCCAGCAGTTACTACTCCGCCCAAGAGACCCAGTACTTC,CASSYYSAQETQYF